This TCR beta chain stems from a study of PD-1 blockade in classical Hodgkin lymphoma. Study observations and caveats: Anyone who began nivolumab under 1 year after ASCT was excluded. By cycle point C4D1, TCR diversity had risen significantly in CD4+ cells (but not CD8+ cells). Those achieving complete response showed baseline diversity like newly diagnosed patients. The origin of the repertoire differences remains undefined, with disease activity or prior therapy as possible causes.

As to this clone: What it binds is unknown.

Sequencing was performed with immunoSEQ multiplex PCR; in TCRdb, only in-frame clones are kept and a portion is missing. The sample has over 45,000 clones, around 67% seen once; the top ten hold about 16%. The germline V and J ends were trimmed by 8 bases and 9 bases, with 17 bases remaining between them. CDR1 is MNHNS, CDR2 SASEGT, per germline. This CDR3 has 13 amino acids. Every patient was affected by relapse after autologous stem cell transplantation, while exposure to brentuximab vedotin was not uniform. V gene TRBV6-1 combines with J gene TRBJ1-5; tentatively, D is TRBD1 (5 bases). Sequenced material: peripheral blood mononuclear cells (PBMCs), taken before the second cycle of nivolumab. The clonotype comes from a human donor with classical Hodgkin lymphoma. The CDR3 coding sequence is TGTGCCAGCTCAACAGGAGTTCTCGGGCCCCAGCATTTT. Translating gives CASSTGVLGPQHF.